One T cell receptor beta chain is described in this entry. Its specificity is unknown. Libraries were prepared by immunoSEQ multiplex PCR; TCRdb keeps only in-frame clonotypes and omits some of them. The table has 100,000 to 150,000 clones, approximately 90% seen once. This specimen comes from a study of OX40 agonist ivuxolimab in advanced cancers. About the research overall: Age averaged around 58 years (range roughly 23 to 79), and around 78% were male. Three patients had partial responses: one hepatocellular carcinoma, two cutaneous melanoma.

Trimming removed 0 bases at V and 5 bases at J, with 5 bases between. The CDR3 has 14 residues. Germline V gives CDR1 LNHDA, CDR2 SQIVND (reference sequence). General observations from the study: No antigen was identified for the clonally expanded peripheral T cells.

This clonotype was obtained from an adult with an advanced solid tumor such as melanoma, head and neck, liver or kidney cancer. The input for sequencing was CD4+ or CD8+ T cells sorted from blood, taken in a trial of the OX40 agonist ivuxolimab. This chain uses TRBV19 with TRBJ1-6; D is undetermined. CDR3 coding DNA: TGTGCCAGTAGTATAGACTTCAATAATTCACCCCTCCACTTT. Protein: CASSIDFNNSPLHF.